This passage covers 3 T cell receptor beta chains from one sample sequenced in a study of blood T cells in healthy people across ages. Sample-barcoded 5' priming and a J-beta primer mix drove a second PCR of about 6 to 12 cycles. From the 5' RACE reads, TCRdb called clonotypes with MiXCR, one entry per CDR3 protein. The table shows approximately 350,000 distinct CDR3 sequences, with about 55% occurring only once. The sample consisted of blood. These receptors all come from a man between 60 and 70 years old in good health.

The rearrangement links TRBV20-1 to TRBJ2-1, with 8 bases fitting TRBD2. Per germline, CDR1 DFQATT and CDR2 SNEGSKA (reference sequence). There are 15 residues in the CDR3. V lost 5 bases to trimming and J lost 5 bases; unmatched junction nucleotides: 11. The CDR3 loop reads CSASPGLGGNNEQFF. The CDR3 DNA follows: TGCAGTGCTTCTCCGGGACTAGGAGGCAACAATGAGCAGTTCTTC.

A few counts support this clonotype. The chain employs TRBV4-3 and TRBJ2-3; D call uncertain. Looked up from germline, CDR1 is LGHNA and CDR2 is YSLEER. The germline V and J ends were trimmed by 0 bases and 3 bases, with 16 bases remaining between them. The CDR3 sequence is 17 residues long. This chain's CDR3 is CASSQDLSGARTDTQYF. Here the CDR3 DNA reads TGCGCCAGCAGCCAAGATCTCTCAGGCGCCCGGACAGATACGCAGTATTTT.

The chain couples TRBV28 to TRBJ2-4; 8 bases agree with TRBD2. Losses at the gene ends were 6 bases for V and 13 bases for J; bases not matched to a gene: 20. This CDR3 region has 16 residues. The germline CDR1 and CDR2 sequences are MDHEN and SYDVKM. CDR3 sequence (DNA): TGTGCCAGCAGCTCCCCCGGGACTAGGGCAGGTAATGAGCAGTACTTC. This sequence encodes CASSSPGTRAGNEQYF.